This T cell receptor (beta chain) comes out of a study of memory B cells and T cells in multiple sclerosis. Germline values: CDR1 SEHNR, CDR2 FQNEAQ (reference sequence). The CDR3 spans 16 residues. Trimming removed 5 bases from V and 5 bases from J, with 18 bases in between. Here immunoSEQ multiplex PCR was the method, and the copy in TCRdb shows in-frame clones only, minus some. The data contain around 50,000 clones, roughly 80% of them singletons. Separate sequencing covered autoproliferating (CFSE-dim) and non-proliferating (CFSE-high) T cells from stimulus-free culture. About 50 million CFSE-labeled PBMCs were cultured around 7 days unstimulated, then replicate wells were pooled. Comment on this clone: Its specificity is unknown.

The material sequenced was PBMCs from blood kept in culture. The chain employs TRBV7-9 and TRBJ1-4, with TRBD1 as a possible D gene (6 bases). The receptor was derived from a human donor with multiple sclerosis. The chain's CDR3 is CASSPTNTGTNEKLFF. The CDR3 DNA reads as TGTGCCAGCAGCCCAACCAATACAGGGACCAATGAAAAACTGTTTTTT.